This T cell receptor (beta chain) comes out of a study of vaccination and CD4 T cells after COVID-19. Turning to the study itself: Treatment of control cultures consisted of a CEFX pool, an HIV-1 Nef pool, or no peptide.

Unmatched junction bases numbered 1, after V lost 0 bases and J lost 5 bases. The CDR3 extends over 13 amino acids. Germline CDR1 reads DFQATT; CDR2 reads SNEGSKA (reference sequence). Regarding treatment: roughly 11-day PBMC culture with coronavirus spike peptide pools or control peptides (ViraFEST assay). When 10 days of culture had elapsed, CD4+ T cells were isolated by negative selection. The Oncomine TCR Beta short-read assay was applied to DNA of cultured CD4+ T cells. The source of extracted genomic DNA was cultured CD4+ T cells. TCRdb analysed the PCR reads with MiXCR anew, one entry per CDR3 protein. The sample records over 20,000 distinct CDR3 sequences, around 43% being singletons. As for this clonotype: Its cognate antigen is unknown.

The chain combines TRBV20-1 with TRBJ1-2, with 9 nucleotides matching TRBD1. The receptor was derived from a human donor who had recovered from COVID-19. The sequencing sample was made of CD4+ T cells from blood, cultured in vitro. CDR3 nucleotide sequence: TGCAGTGCTAGAGATGGACAGGGGTATGGCTACACCTTC. Its translation is CSARDGQGYGYTF.